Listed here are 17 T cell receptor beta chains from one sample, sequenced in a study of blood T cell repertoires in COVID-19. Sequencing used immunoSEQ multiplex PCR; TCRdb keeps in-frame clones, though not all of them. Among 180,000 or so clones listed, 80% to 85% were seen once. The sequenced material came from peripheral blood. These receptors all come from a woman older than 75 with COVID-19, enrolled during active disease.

This CDR3 is CASSMVRGGTYEQYF. The CDR3 nucleotides are TGTGCCAGTAGTATGGTAAGGGGGGGGACCTACGAGCAGTACTTC. The chain employs TRBV19 and TRBJ2-7; D is possibly TRBD2 (7 bases). Germline CDR1 is LNHDA and CDR2 is SQIVND (reference sequence). V was shortened by 3 bases and J by 2 bases, with 14 bases between the two germline ends. The CDR3 contains 15 residues.

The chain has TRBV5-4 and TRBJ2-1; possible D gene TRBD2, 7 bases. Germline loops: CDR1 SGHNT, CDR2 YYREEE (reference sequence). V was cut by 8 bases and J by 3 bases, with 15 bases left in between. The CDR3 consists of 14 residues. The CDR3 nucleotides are TGTGCCAGTATTAAGGGAGGGGGCTACAATGAGCAGTTCTTC. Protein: CASIKGGGYNEQFF.

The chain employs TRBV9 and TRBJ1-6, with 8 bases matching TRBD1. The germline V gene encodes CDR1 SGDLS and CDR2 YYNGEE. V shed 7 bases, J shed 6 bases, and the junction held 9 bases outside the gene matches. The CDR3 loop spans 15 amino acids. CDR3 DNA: TGTGCCAGCTCCCCCAGGGGGCATTTTAATTCACCCCTCCACTTT. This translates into CASSPRGHFNSPLHF.

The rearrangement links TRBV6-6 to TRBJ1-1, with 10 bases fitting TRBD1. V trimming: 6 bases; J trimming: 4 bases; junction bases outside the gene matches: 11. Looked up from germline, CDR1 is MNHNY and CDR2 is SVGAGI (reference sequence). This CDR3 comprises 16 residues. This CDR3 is CASRAARTGGFTEAFF. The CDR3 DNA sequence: TGTGCCAGCAGAGCGGCCAGGACAGGGGGTTTCACTGAAGCTTTCTTT.

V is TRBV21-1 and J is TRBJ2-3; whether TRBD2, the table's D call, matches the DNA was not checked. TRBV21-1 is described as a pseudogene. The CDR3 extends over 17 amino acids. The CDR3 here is CASSKAMPASRQDTQYF. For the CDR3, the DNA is TGTGCCAGCAGCAAAGCAATGCCTGCTAGCCGCCAAGATACGCAGTATTTT.

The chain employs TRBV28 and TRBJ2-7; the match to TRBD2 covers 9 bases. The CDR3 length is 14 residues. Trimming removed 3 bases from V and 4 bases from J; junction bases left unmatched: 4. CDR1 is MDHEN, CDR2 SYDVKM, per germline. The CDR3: CASSFAGGGYEQYF. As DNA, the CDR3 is TGTGCCAGCAGTTTCGCGGGAGGGGGGTACGAGCAGTACTTC.

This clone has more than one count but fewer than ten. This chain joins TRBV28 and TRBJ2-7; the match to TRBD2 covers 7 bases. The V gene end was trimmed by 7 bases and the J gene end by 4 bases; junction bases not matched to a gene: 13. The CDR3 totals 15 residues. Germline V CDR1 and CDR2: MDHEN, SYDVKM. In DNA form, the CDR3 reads TGTGCCAGCAAACATGGGAGGGGCGCCGGGTACGAGCAGTACTTC. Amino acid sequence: CASKHGRGAGYEQYF.

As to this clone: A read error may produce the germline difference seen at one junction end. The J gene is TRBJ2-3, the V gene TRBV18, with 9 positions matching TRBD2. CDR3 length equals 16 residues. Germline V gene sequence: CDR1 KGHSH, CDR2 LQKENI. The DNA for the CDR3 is TGTGCCAGCTCGCCACTAGCGGGCATTAGCACAGATACGCAGTATTTT. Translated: CASSPLAGISTDTQYF. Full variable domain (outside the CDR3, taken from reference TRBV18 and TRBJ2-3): NAGVMQNPRHLVRRRGQEARLRCSPMKGHSHVYWYRQLPEEGLKFMVYLQKENIIDESGMPKERFSAEFPKEGPSILRIQQVVRGDSAAYFCASSPLAGISTDTQYFGPGTRLTVL.

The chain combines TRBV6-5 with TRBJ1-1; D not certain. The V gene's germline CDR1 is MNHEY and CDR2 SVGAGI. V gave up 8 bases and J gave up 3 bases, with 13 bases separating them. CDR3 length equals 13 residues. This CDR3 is CASFTNGHTEAFF. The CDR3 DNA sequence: TGTGCCAGCTTTACAAATGGCCACACTGAAGCTTTCTTT.

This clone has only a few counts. The DNA for the CDR3 is TGTGCCAGCAGCTCTCGAGGACAGGGCGCTAATGAAAAACTGTTTTTT. Protein product: CASSSRGQGANEKLFF. The chain couples TRBV28 to TRBJ1-4; 8 bases are shared with TRBD1. The germline V gene encodes CDR1 MDHEN and CDR2 SYDVKM. The CDR3 loop spans 16 amino acids. The V and J ends lost 6 bases and 3 bases, in that order; junction bases with no gene match: 9.

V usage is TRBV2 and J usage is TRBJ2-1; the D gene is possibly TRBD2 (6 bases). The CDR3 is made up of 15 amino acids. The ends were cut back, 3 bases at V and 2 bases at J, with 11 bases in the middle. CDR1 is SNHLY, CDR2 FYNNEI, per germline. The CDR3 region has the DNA TGTGCCAGCAGTGATGACGGGAGCGCCTACAATGAGCAGTTCTTC. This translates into CASSDDGSAYNEQFF.

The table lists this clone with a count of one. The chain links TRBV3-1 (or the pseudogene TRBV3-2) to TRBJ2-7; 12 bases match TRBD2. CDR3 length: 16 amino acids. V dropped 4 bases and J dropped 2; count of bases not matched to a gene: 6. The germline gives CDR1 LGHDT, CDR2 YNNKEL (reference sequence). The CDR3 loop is CASSLRLAGVPYEQYF. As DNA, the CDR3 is TGTGCCAGCAGCCTCAGACTAGCGGGAGTTCCCTACGAGCAGTACTTC.

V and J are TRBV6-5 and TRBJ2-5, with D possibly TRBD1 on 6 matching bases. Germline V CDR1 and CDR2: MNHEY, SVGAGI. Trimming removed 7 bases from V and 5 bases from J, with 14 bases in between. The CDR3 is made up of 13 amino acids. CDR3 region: CASKQGRYETQYF. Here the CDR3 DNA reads TGTGCCAGCAAACAGGGCCGGTACGAGACCCAGTACTTC.

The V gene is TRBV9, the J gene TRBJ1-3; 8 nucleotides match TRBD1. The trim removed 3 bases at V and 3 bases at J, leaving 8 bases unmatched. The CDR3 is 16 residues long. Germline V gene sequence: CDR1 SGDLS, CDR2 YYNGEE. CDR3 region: CASSAGTGPLGNTIYF. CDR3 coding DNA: TGTGCCAGCAGCGCAGGGACAGGACCTCTTGGAAACACCATATATTTT.

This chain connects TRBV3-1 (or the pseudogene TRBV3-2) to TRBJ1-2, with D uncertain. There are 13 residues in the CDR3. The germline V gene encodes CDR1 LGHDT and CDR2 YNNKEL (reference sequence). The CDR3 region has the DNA TGTGCTACCGGAAAACGACTCGGCTATGGCTACACCTTC. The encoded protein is CATGKRLGYGYTF.

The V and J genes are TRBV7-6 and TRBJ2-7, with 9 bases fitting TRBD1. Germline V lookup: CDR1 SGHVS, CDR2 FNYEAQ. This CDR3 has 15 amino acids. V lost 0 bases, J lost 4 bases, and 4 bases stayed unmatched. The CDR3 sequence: CASSLAPDRGYEQYF. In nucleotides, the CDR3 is TGTGCCAGCAGCTTAGCGCCGGACAGGGGTTACGAGCAGTACTTC.

As DNA, the CDR3 is TGTGCCATAACGGGACTAGCGGGCATACTGGCTAGCACAGATACGCAGTATTTT. This codes for CAITGLAGILASTDTQYF. This chain uses TRBV28 with TRBJ2-3; TRBD2 matches at 12 bases. Germline assignment: CDR1 MDHEN and CDR2 SYDVKM. This CDR3 spans 18 amino acids. J lost 0 bases, V lost 10 bases, and 14 bases had no gene match.